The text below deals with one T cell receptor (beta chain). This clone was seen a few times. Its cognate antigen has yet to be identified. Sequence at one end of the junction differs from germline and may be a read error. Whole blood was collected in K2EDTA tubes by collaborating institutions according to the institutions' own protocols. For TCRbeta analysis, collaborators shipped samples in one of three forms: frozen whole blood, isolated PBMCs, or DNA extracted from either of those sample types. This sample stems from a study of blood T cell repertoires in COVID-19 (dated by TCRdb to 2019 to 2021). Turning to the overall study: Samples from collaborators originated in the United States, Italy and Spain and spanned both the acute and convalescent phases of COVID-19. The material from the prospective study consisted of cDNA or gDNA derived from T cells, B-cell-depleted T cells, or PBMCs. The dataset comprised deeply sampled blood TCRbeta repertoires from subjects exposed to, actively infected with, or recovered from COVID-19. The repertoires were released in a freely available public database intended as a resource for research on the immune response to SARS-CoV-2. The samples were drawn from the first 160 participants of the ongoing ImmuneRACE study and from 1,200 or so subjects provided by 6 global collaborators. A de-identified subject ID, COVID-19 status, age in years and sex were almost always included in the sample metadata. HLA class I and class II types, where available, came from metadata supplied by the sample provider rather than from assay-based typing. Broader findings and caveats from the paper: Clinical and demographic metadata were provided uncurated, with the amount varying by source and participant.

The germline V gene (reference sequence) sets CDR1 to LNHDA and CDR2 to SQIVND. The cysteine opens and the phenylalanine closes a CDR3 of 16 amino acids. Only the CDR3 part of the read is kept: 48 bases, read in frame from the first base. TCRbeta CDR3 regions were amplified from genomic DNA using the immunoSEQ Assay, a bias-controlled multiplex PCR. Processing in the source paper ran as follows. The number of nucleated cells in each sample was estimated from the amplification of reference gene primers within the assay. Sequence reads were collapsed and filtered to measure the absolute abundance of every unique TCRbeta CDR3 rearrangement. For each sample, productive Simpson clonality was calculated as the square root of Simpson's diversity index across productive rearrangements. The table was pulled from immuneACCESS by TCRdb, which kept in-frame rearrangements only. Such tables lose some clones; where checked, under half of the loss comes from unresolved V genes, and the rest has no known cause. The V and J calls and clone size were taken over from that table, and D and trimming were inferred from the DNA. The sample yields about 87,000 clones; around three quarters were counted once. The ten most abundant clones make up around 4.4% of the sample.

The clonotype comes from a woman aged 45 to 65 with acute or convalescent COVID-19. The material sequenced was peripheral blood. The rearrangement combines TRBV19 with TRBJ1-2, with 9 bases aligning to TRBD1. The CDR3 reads CASNRGQGKTNYGYTF. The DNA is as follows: TGTGCTAGTAACAGAGGACAGGGGAAAACTAACTATGGCTACACCTTC.